Sequencing of this T cell receptor beta chain was carried out in a study of tumor and adjacent non-tumor tissue in lung cancer. Background on the study: Histology: 11 to 13 adenocarcinoma, a couple of squamous cell carcinoma, 1 small cell lung cancer. Some 4.2 million productive TCRbeta reads were obtained per sample on average. The study, taken as a whole, reports: Significantly higher TCR diversity was found in tumor than normal lung. In normal lung, the top 100 clones were significantly more dominant than in tumor.

RNA was extracted from bulk tissue without any cell sorting. A remark on this clonotype: The antigen remains undetermined. Its ends do not fully match the called genes, so a read error is possible.

A modified ARM-PCR protocol with three rounds of nested PCR amplified TCRbeta. TCRdb called the multiplex PCR reads again in MiXCR, with one record for every CDR3 protein. In the table there are 78,000 or so distinct CDR3 sequences, over 80% of which are singletons. This receptor was obtained from a woman aged 45-60 years with non-small cell lung cancer. Specimen: lung tumor tissue.

CDR3 sequence reads: CASSLTLTNYSYIF. The DNA for the CDR3 is TGTGCCAGCAGCTTAACACTTACTAACTATAGCTACATCTTC. The chain is built from TRBV11-2 and TRBJ1-2; D gene uncertain. Germline CDR1 SGHAT, CDR2 FQNNGV. The CDR3 covers 14 residues.